The text below deals with one T cell receptor (beta chain). As yet, its antigen is unknown. Each patient relapsed following autologous stem cell transplantation, and prior brentuximab vedotin exposure differed. There are 11 residues in the CDR3. V gave up 5 bases and J gave up 5 bases, with 4 bases separating them. CDR1 and CDR2 (germline): MDHEN, SYDVKM. The record originates from a study of PD-1 blockade in classical Hodgkin lymphoma. Overall study findings and caveats: The baseline diversity of complete responders showed similarity to that of newly diagnosed patients.

Some clones are missing from TCRdb's copy, which holds only in-frame ones; the method was immunoSEQ multiplex PCR. The sample contains 20,000 to 25,000 clones, over 60% of which appear only once. The receptor was isolated from a human donor with classical Hodgkin lymphoma. The gene calls are TRBV28 and TRBJ1-5; D ambiguous. This material consisted of peripheral blood mononuclear cells (PBMCs), taken at baseline. CDR3 residues: CASSTYQPQHF. CDR3 DNA: TGTGCCAGCAGTACATATCAGCCCCAGCATTTT.